This TCR beta chain was captured in a study of beta chain features in type 1 diabetes. Expressed TCRB transcripts were sequenced because the entire RNA isolate underwent reverse transcription. Here immunoSEQ multiplex PCR was the method, and the copy in TCRdb shows in-frame clones only, minus some. This table holds roughly 730,000 clones, 10% to 15% found once. Sorting based on CD45RO/CCR7/CD25/CD127/CD95/CD27 separated CD4+ naive, central memory, regulatory and stem cell-like memory cells. V lost 0 bases, J lost 8 bases, and 11 bases lay in between. Germline V gene data show CDR1 as SEHNR and CDR2 as FQNEAQ (reference sequence). The CDR3 is 14 amino acids. Whole-study findings and limits: HLA influence on TCRB rearrangement stayed unresolved here. Shorter TCRB CDR3s, moderately but significantly so, were found in Type 1 diabetes patients in all four CD4+ subsets.

With respect to this clone: Its antigen remains unknown.

The specimen sequenced was naive CD4+ T cells from blood. The chain has TRBV7-9 and TRBJ2-1; D unclear. This sequence originates from a man aged 18 to 30 with type 1 diabetes. The CDR3 DNA sequence: TGTGCCAGCAGCTTAGCGCTGGGGTTCGATGAGCAGTTCTTC. Translating it yields CASSLALGFDEQFF. The complete variable domain, with remaining parts taken from reference TRBV7-9 and TRBJ2-1, reads DTGVSQNPRHKITKRGQNVTFRCDPISEHNRLYWYRQTLGQGPEFLTYFQNEAQLEKSRLLSDRFSAERPKGSFSTLEIQRTEQGDSAMYLCASSLALGFDEQFFGPGTRLTVL.